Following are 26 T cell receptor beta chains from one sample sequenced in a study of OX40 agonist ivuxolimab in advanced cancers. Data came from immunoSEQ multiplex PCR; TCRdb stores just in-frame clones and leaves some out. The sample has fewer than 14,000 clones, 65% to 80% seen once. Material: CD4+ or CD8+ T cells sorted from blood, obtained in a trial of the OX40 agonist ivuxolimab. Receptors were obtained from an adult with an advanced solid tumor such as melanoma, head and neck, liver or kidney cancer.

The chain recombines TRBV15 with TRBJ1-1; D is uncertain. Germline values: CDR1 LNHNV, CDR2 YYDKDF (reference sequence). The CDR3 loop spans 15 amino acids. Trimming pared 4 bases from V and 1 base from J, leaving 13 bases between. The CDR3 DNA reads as TGTGCCACCAGCAATGGGGTTCCTGCGAACACTGAAGCTTTCTTT. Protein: CATSNGVPANTEAFF.

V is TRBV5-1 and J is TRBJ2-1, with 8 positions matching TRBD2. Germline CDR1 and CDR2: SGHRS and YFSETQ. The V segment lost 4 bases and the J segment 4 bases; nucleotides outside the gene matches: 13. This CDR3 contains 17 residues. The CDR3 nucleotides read TGCGCCAGCAGCCCACCTTCCGGGACTAGATGGTACAATGAGCAGTTCTTC. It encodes CASSPPSGTRWYNEQFF.

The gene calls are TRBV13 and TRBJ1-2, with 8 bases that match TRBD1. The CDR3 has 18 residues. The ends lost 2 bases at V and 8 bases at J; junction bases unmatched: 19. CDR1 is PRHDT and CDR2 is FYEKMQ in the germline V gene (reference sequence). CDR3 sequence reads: CASSLFPGTGISSPGYTF. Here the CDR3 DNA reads TGTGCCAGCAGCTTATTCCCCGGGACAGGCATTTCTTCTCCCGGCTACACCTTC. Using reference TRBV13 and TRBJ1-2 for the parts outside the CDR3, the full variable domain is AAGVIQSPRHLIKEKRETATLKCYPIPRHDTVYWYQQGPGQDPQFLISFYEKMQSDKGSIPDRFSAQQFSDYHSELNMSSLELGDSALYFCASSLFPGTGISSPGYTFGSGTRLTVV.

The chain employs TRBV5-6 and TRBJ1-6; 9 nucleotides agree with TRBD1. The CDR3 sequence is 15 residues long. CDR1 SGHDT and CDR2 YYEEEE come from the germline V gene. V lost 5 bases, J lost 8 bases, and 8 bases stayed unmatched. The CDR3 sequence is CASSSTGGGYSPLHF. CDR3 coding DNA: TGTGCCAGCAGTTCAACAGGGGGCGGTTATTCACCCCTCCACTTT.

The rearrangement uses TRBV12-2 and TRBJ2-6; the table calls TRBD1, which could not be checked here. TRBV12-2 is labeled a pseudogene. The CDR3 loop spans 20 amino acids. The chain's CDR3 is CASRPPQDSSLVGWANVLTF. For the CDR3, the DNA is TGTGCAAGTCGCCCCCCTCAGGACAGTTCCCTAGTCGGTTGGGCCAACGTCCTGACTTTC.

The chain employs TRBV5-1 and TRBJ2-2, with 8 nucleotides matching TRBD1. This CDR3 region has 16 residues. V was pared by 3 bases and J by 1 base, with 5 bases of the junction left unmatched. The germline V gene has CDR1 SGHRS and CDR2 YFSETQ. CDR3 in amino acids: CASSSQGGQNTGELFF. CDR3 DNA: TGCGCCAGCAGCTCACAGGGGGGACAGAACACCGGGGAGCTGTTTTTT.

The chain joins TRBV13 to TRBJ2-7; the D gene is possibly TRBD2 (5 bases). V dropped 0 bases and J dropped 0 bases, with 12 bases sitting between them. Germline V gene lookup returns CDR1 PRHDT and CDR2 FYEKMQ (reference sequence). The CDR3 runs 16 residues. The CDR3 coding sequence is TGTGCCAGCAGCTTAGGTCTGGGAGCTCCCTCCTACGAGCAGTACTTC. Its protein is CASSLGLGAPSYEQYF.

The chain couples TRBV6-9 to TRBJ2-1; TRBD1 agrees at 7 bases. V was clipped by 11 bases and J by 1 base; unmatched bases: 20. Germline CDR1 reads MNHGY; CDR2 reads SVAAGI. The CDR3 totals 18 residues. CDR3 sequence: CAQNRGTRPTRSYNEQFF. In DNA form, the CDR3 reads TGTGCCCAAAACAGGGGAACCAGACCCACCCGTTCCTACAATGAGCAGTTCTTC.

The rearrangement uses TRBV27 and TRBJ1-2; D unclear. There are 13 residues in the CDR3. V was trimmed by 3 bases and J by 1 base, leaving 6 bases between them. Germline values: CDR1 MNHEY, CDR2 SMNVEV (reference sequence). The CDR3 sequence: CASSLKGNYGYTF. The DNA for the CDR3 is TGTGCCAGCAGTTTGAAGGGTAACTATGGCTACACCTTC.

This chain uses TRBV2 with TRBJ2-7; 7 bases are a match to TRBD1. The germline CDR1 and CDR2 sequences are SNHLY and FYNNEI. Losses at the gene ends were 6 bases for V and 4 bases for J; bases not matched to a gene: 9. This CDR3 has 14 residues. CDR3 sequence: CASRDRQGRYEQYF. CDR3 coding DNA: TGTGCCAGCAGGGACCGACAGGGCAGATACGAGCAGTACTTC. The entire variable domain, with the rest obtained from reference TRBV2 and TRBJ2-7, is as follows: EPEVTQTPSHQVTQMGQEVILRCVPISNHLYFYWYRQILGQKVEFLVSFYNNEISEKSEIFDDQFSVERPDGSNFTLKIRSTKLEDSAMYFCASRDRQGRYEQYFGPGTRLTVT.

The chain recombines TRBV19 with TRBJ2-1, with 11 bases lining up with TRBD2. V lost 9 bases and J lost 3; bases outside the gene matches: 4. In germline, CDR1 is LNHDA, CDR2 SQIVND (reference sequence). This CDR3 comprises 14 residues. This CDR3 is CASQTSGSYNEQFF. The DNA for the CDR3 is TGTGCCAGCCAAACTAGCGGGAGCTACAATGAGCAGTTCTTC.

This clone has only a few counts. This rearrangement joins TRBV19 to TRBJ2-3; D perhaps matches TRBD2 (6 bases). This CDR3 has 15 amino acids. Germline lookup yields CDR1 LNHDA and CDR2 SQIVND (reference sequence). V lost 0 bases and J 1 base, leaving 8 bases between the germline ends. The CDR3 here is CASSIDASGTDTQYF. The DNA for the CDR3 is TGTGCCAGTAGTATAGATGCTAGCGGCACAGATACGCAGTATTTT.

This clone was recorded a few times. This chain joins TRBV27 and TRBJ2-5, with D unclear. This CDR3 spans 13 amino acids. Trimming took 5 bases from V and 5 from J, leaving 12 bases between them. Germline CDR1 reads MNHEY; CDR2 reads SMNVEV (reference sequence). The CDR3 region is CASSIFFPETQYF. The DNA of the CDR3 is TGTGCCAGCAGTATTTTTTTCCCCGAGACCCAGTACTTC.

The CDR3 reads CTSSQGSGPTTGSPLHF. The CDR3 DNA follows: TGCACCAGCAGCCAAGGATCCGGCCCAACGACGGGTTCACCCCTCCACTTT. V is TRBV1 and J is TRBJ1-6. TRBV1 has pseudogene status. The CDR3 consists of 17 residues.

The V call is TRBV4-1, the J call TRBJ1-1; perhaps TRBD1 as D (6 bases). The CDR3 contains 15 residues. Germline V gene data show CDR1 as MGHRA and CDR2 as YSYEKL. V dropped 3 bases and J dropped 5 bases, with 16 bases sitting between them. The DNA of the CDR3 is TGCGCCAGCAGCCAGGCGACAGGCCTAGTTACTGAAGCTTTCTTT. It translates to CASSQATGLVTEAFF.

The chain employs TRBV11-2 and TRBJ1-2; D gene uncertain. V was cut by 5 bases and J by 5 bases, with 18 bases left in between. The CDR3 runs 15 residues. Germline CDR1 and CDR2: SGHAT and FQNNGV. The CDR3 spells CASSGPLKTGYGYTF. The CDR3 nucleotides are TGTGCCAGCAGCGGCCCCTTAAAAACCGGTTATGGCTACACCTTC. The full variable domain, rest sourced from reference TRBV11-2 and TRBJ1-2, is EAGVAQSPRYKIIEKRQSVAFWCNPISGHATLYWYQQILGQGPKLLIQFQNNGVVDDSQLPKDRFSAERLKGVDSTLKIQPAKLEDSAVYLCASSGPLKTGYGYTFGSGTRLTVV.

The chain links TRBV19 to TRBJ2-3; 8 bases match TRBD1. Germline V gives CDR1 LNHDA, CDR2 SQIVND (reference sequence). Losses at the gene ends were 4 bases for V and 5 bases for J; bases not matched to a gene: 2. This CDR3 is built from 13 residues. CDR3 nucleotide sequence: TGTGCCAGTAGTAACACAGGGGGAGATACGCAGTATTTT. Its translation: CASSNTGGDTQYF.

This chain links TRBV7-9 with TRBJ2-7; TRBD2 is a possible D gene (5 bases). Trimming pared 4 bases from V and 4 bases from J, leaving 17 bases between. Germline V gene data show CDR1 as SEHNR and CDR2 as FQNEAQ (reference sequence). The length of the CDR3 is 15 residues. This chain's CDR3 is CASSWAEGKGYEQYF. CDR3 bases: TGTGCCAGCAGCTGGGCTGAGGGAAAAGGGTACGAGCAGTACTTC.

The CDR3 DNA is TGTGCCAGCAGTTTAAAAGGAGTCGGTGGCTACACCTTC. Translating gives CASSLKGVGGYTF. The chain uses TRBV27 and TRBJ1-2, with D unclear. V was trimmed by 2 bases and J by 7 bases, leaving 11 bases between them. Germline V gene sequence: CDR1 MNHEY, CDR2 SMNVEV (reference sequence). CDR3 length: 13 amino acids.

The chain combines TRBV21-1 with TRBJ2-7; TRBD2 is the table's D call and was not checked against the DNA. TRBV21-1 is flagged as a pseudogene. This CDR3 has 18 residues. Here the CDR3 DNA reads TGTGCCAGCAGCAAATCCGAGGGACTAGCGGGAGGATTGAGAGAGCAGTACTTC. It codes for CASSKSEGLAGGLREQYF.

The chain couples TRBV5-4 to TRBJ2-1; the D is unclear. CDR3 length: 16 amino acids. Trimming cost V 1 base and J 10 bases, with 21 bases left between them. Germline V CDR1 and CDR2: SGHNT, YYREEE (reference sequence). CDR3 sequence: CASSLLQSAGTAEQFF. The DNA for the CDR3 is TGTGCCAGCAGCTTGTTGCAAAGCGCCGGTACGGCGGAGCAGTTCTTC.

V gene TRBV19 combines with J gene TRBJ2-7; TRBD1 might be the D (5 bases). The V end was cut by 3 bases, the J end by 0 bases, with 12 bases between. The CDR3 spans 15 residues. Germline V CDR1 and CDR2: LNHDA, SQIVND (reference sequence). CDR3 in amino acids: CASSMEQGSSYEQYF. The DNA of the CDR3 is TGTGCCAGTAGTATGGAGCAGGGCAGCTCCTACGAGCAGTACTTC. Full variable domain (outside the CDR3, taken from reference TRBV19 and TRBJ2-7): DGGITQSPKYLFRKEGQNVTLSCEQNLNHDAMYWYRQDPGQGLRLIYYSQIVNDFQKGDIAEGYSVSREKKESFPLTVTSAQKNPTAFYLCASSMEQGSSYEQYFGPGTRLTVT.

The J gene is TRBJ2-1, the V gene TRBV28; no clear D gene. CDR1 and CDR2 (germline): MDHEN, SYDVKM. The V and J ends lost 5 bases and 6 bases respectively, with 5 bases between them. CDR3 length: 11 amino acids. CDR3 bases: TGTGCCAGCAGTATAGTCAATGAGCAGTTCTTC. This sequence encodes CASSIVNEQFF.

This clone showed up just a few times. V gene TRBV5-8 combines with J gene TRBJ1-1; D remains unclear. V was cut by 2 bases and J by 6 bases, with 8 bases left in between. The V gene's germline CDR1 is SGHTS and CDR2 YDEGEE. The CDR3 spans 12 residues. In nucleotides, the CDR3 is TGTGCCAGCAGCTTTTTTGGTCCTGAAGCTTTCTTT. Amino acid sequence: CASSFFGPEAFF.

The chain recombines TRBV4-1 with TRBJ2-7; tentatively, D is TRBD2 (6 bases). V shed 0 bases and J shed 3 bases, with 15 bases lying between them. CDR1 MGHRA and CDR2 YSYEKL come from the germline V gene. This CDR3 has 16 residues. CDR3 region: CASSQEVAAFHYEQYF. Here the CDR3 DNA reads TGCGCCAGCAGCCAAGAGGTAGCGGCCTTTCACTACGAGCAGTACTTC.

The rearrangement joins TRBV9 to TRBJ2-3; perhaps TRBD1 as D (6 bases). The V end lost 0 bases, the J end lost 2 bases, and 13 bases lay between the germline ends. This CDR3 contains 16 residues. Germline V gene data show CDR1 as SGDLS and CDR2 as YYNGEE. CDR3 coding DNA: TGTGCCAGCAGCGTAGCGGGTAGGGGGATCACAGATACGCAGTATTTT. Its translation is CASSVAGRGITDTQYF.